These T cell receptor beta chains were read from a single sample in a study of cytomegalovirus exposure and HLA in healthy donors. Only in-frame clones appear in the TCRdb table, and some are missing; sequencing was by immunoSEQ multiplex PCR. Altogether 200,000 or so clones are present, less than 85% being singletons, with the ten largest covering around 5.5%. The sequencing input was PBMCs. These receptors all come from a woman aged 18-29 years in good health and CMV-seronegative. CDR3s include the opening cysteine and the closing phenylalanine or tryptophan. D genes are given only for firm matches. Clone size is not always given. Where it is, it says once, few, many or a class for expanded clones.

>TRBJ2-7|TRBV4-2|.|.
TGTGCCAGCAGCCAAGGGGTAGGCTTCGAGAACGAGCAGTACTTC
CASSQGVGFENEQYF
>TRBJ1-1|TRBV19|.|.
TGTGCCAGTAGTAGTTGGAGGGCTTTCTTT
CASSSWRAFF
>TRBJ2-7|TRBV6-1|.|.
TGTGCCAGCAGATCAGACCTCTCCTACGAGCAGTACTTC
CASRSDLSYEQYF
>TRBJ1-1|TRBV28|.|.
TGTGCCAGCAGTTTAGAGGGGCTGAACACTGAAGCTTTCTTT
CASSLEGLNTEAFF
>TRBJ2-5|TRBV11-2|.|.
TGTGCCAGCAGCCCTAACGGGGAGACCCAGTACTTC
CASSPNGETQYF
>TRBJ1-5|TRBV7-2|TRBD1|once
TGTGCCAGCAGCCTACACAGGGGACTTGGCAATCAGCCCCAGCATTTT
CASSLHRGLGNQPQHF
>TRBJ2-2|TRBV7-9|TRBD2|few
TGTGCCAGCAGCCGACATGGGACTAGCAGCACCGGGGAGCTGTTTTTT
CASSRHGTSSTGELFF
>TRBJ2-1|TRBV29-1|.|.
TGCAGCGTCACCAACAATGAGCAGTTCTTC
CSVTNNEQFF
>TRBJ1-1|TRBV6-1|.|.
TGTGCCAGCAGTGAATTAGGACGGCGGACTGAAGCTTTCTTT
CASSELGRRTEAFF
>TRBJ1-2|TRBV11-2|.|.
TGTGCCAGCAGCTTATTTCAGGGCCCCTTTGGCTACACCTTC
CASSLFQGPFGYTF
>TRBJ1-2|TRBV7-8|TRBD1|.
TGTGCCAGCAGTTATTTGGGACAGGGGTACTATGGCTACACCTTC
CASSYLGQGYYGYTF
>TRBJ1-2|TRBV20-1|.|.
TGCAGTGCTGACAGATATGGCTACACCTTC
CSADRYGYTF
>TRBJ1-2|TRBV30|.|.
TGTGCCTGGAAGGACCCGGGAGGCTACACCTTC
CAWKDPGGYTF
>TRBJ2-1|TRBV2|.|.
TGTGCCAGCAAAGAGCCCTCCTTGAGCTCCTACAATGAGCAGTTCTTC
CASKEPSLSSYNEQFF
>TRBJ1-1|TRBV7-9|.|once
TGTGCCAGCAGCTTCAAGGGGCAGGGGAACACTGAAGCTTTCTTT
CASSFKGQGNTEAFF
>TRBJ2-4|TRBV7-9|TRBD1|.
TGTGCCAGCAGCTTAGCGTGGACAGGGGGTAACATTCAGTACTTC
CASSLAWTGGNIQYF
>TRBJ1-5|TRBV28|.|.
TGTGCCAGCCAGGTTAGCAATCAGCCCCAGCATTTT
CASQVSNQPQHF
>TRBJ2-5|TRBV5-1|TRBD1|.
TGCGCCAGCAGCTTGGACAGGGACAGGGAGACCCAGTACTTC
CASSLDRDRETQYF
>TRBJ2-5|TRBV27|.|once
TGTGCCAGCAGTACACGGGGTTTGCGGGAGACCCAGTACTTC
CASSTRGLRETQYF
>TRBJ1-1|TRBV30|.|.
TGTGCCTGGAGTGAGCCAGAAGAGAAAGCTTTCTTT
CAWSEPEEKAFF
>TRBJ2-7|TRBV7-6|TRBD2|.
TGTGCCAGCAGCCCTGGGAGGGCGCCCTACGAGCAGTACTTC
CASSPGRAPYEQYF
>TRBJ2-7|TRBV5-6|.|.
TGTGCCAGCAGCTCACGGGGCCCTGTTCATCGGCAGTACTTC
CASSSRGPVHRQYF
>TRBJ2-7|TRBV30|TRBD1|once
TGTGCCTGGAGTCTTAGGACAGGGGGGTACGAGCAGTACTTC
CAWSLRTGGYEQYF
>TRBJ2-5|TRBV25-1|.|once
TGTGCCAGCAGAGAGGAGACCCAGTACTTC
CASREETQYF
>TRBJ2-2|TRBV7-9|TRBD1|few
TGTGCCAGCACCAGGACAGGGGGCTACACCGGGGAGCTGTTTTTT
CASTRTGGYTGELFF
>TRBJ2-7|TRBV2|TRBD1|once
TGTGCCAGCAGGTGGACAGGGTATTGGTACGAGCAGTACTTC
CASRWTGYWYEQYF
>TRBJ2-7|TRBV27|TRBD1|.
TGTGCCAGCAGTGTCCGACAGGGCTACGAGCAGTACTTC
CASSVRQGYEQYF
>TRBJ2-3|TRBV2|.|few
TGTGCCAGCAGTGAACGTCAGCTTAGCACAGATACGCAGTATTTT
CASSERQLSTDTQYF
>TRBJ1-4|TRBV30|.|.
TGTGCCTGGAGTGGGGCAGGGGTTGCAACTAATGAAAAACTGTTTTTT
CAWSGAGVATNEKLFF
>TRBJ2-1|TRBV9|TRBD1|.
TGTGCCAGCAGCGTTGGTCTGACGGGACAGAGCTCCTACAATGAGCAGTTCTTC
CASSVGLTGQSSYNEQFF
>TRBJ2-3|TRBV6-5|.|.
TGTGCCAGCCAGGGGAAGATCACAGATACGCAGTATTTT
CASQGKITDTQYF
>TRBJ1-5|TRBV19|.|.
TGTGCCAGTAGTTTGGGGCCGACCCTGCATTTT
CASSLGPTLHF
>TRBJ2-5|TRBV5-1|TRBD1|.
TGCGCCAGCAGCCGAGACCCGACAGGGGGCGCGGAGACCCAGTACTTC
CASSRDPTGGAETQYF
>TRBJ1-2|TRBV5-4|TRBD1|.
TGTGCCAGCAGCTTCACAGGGGATTCTAACTATGGCTACACCTTC
CASSFTGDSNYGYTF
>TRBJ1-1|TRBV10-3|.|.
TGTGCCATCAGCCCTCATATTGGGGCCCTAGGGGAAAACACTGAAGCTTTCTTT
CAISPHIGALGENTEAFF
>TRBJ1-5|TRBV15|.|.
TGTGCCACCAGCAGACCAGACGGGGAAGTAGCCCTATATAGCAATCAGCCCCAGCATTTT
CATSRPDGEVALYSNQPQHF
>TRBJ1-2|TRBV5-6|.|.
TGTGCCAGCAGCTTGATCACAGGGAGTGGTGGCTACACCTTC
CASSLITGSGGYTF
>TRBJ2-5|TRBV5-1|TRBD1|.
TGCGCCAGCAGCAGCCCTTTAGACAGGGGGCTCGAAGAGACCCAGTACTTC
CASSSPLDRGLEETQYF
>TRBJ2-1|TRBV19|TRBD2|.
TGTGCCAGTAGTGCCACCAGCGGGGGATTCTCCTACAATGAGCAGTTCTTC
CASSATSGGFSYNEQFF
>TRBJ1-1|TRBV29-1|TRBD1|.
TGCAGCGTTCTCCGGGACAGGGGGCTTAGTGAAGCTTTCTTT
CSVLRDRGLSEAFF
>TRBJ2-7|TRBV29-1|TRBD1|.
TGCAGCGCTACAGGGGGCATCTCCTACGAGCAGTACTTC
CSATGGISYEQYF
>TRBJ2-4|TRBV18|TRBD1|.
TGTGCCAGCTCCCTGGGACAGGGTGGAAACATTCAGTACTTC
CASSLGQGGNIQYF
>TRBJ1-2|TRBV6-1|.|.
TGTGCCAGCAGTGTGGAACAGCCCTATGGCTACACCTTC
CASSVEQPYGYTF
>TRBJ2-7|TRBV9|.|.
TGTGCCAGCAGCGCCGGTTACGAGCAGTACTTC
CASSAGYEQYF
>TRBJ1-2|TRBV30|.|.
TGTGCCTGGAGTGTACAACCCGGGGATTACTATGGCTACACCTTC
CAWSVQPGDYYGYTF
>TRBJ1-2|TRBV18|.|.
TGTGCCAGCTCACCAACGGAAGGCCGTAACTATGGCTACACCTTC
CASSPTEGRNYGYTF
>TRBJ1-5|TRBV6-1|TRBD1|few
TGTGCCAGCAACCGGGACAGGGGTCAGCCCCAGCATTTT
CASNRDRGQPQHF